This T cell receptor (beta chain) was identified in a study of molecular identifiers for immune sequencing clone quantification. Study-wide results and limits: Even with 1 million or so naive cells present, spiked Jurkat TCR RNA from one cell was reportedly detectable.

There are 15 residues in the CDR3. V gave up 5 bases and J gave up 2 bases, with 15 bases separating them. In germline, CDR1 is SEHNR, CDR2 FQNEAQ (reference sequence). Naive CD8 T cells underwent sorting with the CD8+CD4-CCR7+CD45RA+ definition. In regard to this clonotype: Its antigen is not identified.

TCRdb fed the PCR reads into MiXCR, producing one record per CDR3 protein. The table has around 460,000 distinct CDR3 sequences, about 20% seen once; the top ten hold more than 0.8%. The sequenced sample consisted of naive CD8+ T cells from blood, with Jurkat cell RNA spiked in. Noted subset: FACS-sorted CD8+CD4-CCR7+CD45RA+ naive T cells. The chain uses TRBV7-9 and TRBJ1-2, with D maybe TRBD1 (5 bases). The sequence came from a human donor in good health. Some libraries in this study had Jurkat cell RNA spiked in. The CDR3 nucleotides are TGTGCCAGCAGCCAGGCGGGACGACTCAACTATGGCTACACCTTC. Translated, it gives CASSQAGRLNYGYTF. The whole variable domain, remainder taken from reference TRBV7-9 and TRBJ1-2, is DTGVSQNPRHKITKRGQNVTFRCDPISEHNRLYWYRQTLGQGPEFLTYFQNEAQLEKSRLLSDRFSAERPKGSFSTLEIQRTEQGDSAMYLCASSQAGRLNYGYTFGSGTRLTVV.